This T cell receptor (beta chain) was captured by sequencing in a study of blood T cell repertoires in COVID-19. Assay used: immunoSEQ multiplex PCR; TCRdb lists only in-frame clones, some missing. The profile shows more than 65,000 clones, around four fifths of them singletons. A few counts support this clone. Germline V gives CDR1 SGDLS, CDR2 YYNGEE. Trimming left V 0 bases short and J 0 bases short, with 6 bases between. The CDR3 is 14 amino acids. This rearrangement joins TRBV9 to TRBJ2-5, with TRBD2 as a possible D gene (5 bases). This receptor was taken from a woman aged 45-60 years with acute or convalescent COVID-19. What was sequenced was peripheral blood. The CDR3 region is CASSVGGYQETQYF. In DNA form, the CDR3 reads TGTGCCAGCAGCGTAGGAGGGTACCAAGAGACCCAGTACTTC.